This TCR beta chain was identified in a study of blood T cell repertoires in COVID-19. In the study overall: Donors in the United States, Italy and Spain gave samples during acute or convalescent COVID-19. The cDNA or gDNA used as material had been derived from T cells, B-cell-depleted T cells, or PBMCs.

Per the original data handling: Amplification from reference gene primers served as the basis for estimated nucleated cell counts. Profiling relied on immunoSEQ multiplex PCR, and the TCRdb table lists in-frame clones only, not all of them. From that table come the V and J calls and clone size; the DNA was used to work out D and trimming. The profile shows 75,000 to 90,000 clones, under 90% of them singletons. Comments on this clone: The junction differs from germline at one of its ends, possibly a read error.

The CDR3 contains 16 residues. Germline lookup yields CDR1 SGHVS and CDR2 FQNEAQ. The material sequenced was peripheral blood. The V gene is TRBV7-8, the J gene TRBJ1-5; TRBD1 might be the D (6 bases). The clonotype originates from a woman aged 40 to 50 with active or convalescent COVID-19. CDR3 nucleotide sequence: TGTGCCAGCAGCTTAGCCCGGGACATCTCAAATCGGCCCCAGCATTTT. This translates into CASSLARDISNRPQHF.